These 26 T cell receptor beta chains were all obtained from the same sample, sequenced in a study of blood T cell repertoires in COVID-19 (dated by TCRdb to the early 2020s). The library was generated by the immunoSEQ multiplex PCR assay. Drawn from immuneACCESS, this table holds only the in-frame rearrangements with V and J called that TCRdb kept. Clones are partly lost; checked studies trace under half to an unresolved V gene and leave the rest unexplained. For this sample the table gives 70,000 to 90,000 clones, of which over 70% were detected only once. The leading ten clones occupy less than 20% of the sample. Sequences were obtained from peripheral blood. All receptors derive from a human donor in a cohort sampled during active COVID-19.

The chain couples TRBV4-3 to TRBJ2-2; 7 bases map to TRBD2. CDR3 length: 15 amino acids. Trimming at V came to 4 bases and at J to 0 bases, leaving 2 bases not matched to a gene. CDR1 is LGHNA, CDR2 YSLEER, per germline. This CDR3 reads CASSRGGPNTGELFF. CDR3 DNA sequence: TGCGCCAGCAGCCGGGGGGGACCGAACACCGGGGAGCTGTTTTTT.

The V call is TRBV5-6, the J call TRBJ2-3; TRBD2 agrees at 8 bases. CDR1 and CDR2 (germline): SGHDT, YYEEEE. The CDR3 totals 14 residues. V gave up 3 bases and J gave up 4 bases; unmatched junction bases: 4. The CDR3 protein is CASSSSGSADTQYF. Here the CDR3 DNA reads TGTGCCAGCAGCTCCAGCGGGAGCGCAGATACGCAGTATTTT.

Worth noting for this clone: Additional DNA sequences in this sample encode the identical CDR3. The CDR3 protein is CASSVGSTGELFF. CDR3 coding DNA: TGTGCCAGCAGCGTAGGCAGCACCGGGGAGCTGTTTTTT. The chain couples TRBV9 to TRBJ2-2, with D uncertain. Germline assignment: CDR1 SGDLS and CDR2 YYNGEE. V shed 0 bases and J shed 4 bases, with 4 bases lying between them. The CDR3 loop spans 13 amino acids.

The chain uses TRBV11-2 and TRBJ2-7; 8 bases match TRBD2. With V trimmed by 7 bases and J by 1 base, 9 bases remained unmatched. This CDR3 has 15 amino acids. Germline values: CDR1 SGHAT, CDR2 FQNNGV. This chain's CDR3 is CASTPGASGSYEQYF. CDR3 bases: TGTGCCAGCACCCCTGGGGCTAGCGGGTCCTACGAGCAGTACTTC. The complete variable domain, with remaining parts taken from reference TRBV11-2 and TRBJ2-7, reads EAGVAQSPRYKIIEKRQSVAFWCNPISGHATLYWYQQILGQGPKLLIQFQNNGVVDDSQLPKDRFSAERLKGVDSTLKIQPAKLEDSAVYLCASTPGASGSYEQYFGPGTRLTVT.

Here the CDR3 reads CASRLAGNRADTQYF. The CDR3, as DNA: TGTGCCAGCCGATTAGCGGGGAACCGGGCAGATACGCAGTATTTT. V usage is TRBV28 and J usage is TRBJ2-3; 8 bases align to TRBD2. Germline values: CDR1 MDHEN, CDR2 SYDVKM. This CDR3 contains 15 residues. Trimming took 8 bases from V and 4 from J; bases not matched to a gene: 11.

The chain has TRBV25-1 and TRBJ2-3; D is ambiguous. Trimming left V 7 bases short and J 3 bases short, with 11 bases between. Germline loops: CDR1 MGHDK, CDR2 SYGVNS. The CDR3 extends over 13 amino acids. The CDR3 is CASMGLRTDTQYF. As DNA, the CDR3 is TGTGCCAGCATGGGCCTTCGGACAGATACGCAGTATTTT.

This clone was seen once. The CDR3 nucleotides are TGTGCCAGCAGCCAAGAAGGAGGGCGTTACACTGAAGCTTTCTTT. The encoded protein is CASSQEGGRYTEAFF. The chain links TRBV3-1 (or the pseudogene TRBV3-2) to TRBJ1-1; no firm D call. CDR1 is LGHDT, CDR2 YNNKEL, per germline (reference sequence). V was shortened by 0 bases and J by 3 bases, with 11 bases between the two germline ends. The CDR3 spans 15 residues.

This chain joins TRBV24-1 and TRBJ2-1, with 8 bases fitting TRBD1. The V gene's germline CDR1 is KGHDR and CDR2 SFDVKD. The CDR3 contains 13 residues. Trimming removed 10 bases from V and 3 bases from J; junction bases left unmatched: 4. The CDR3 DNA is TGTGCCACGGAGGGACAGGTCTACAATGAGCAGTTCTTC. Protein product: CATEGQVYNEQFF.

This clone was seen only a few times. The rearrangement links TRBV5-4 to TRBJ2-3; D is undetermined. This CDR3 is built from 15 residues. CDR1 is SGHNT and CDR2 is YYREEE in the germline V gene (reference sequence). Trimming shortened V by 1 base and J by 0 bases, and 9 bases separated the two germline ends. CDR3: CASSLSAASTDTQYF. In DNA, the CDR3 is TGTGCCAGCAGCTTGTCTGCGGCAAGCACAGATACGCAGTATTTT.

This clone was counted only a few times. The genes are TRBV6-6 and TRBJ2-2; 8 nucleotides align to TRBD2. In germline, CDR1 is MNHNY, CDR2 SVGAGI (reference sequence). V trimming: 5 bases; J trimming: 4 bases; junction bases outside the gene matches: 12. CDR3 length: 17 residues. Here the CDR3 DNA reads TGTGCCAGCAGTCTAGCGGGCGGCTTAGGTTCCACCGGGGAGCTGTTTTTT. Protein sequence: CASSLAGGLGSTGELFF.

This sequence joins TRBV7-3 and TRBJ2-3, with 7 bases lining up with TRBD2. The CDR3 runs 16 residues. Germline assignment: CDR1 SGHTA and CDR2 FQGTGA. Trimming at V came to 5 bases and at J to 0 bases, leaving 8 bases not matched to a gene. CDR3 protein: CASSPTGGLSTDTQYF. CDR3 nucleotides: TGTGCCAGCAGCCCCACGGGAGGCCTAAGCACAGATACGCAGTATTTT.

This clone has only a few counts. This chain joins TRBV5-6 and TRBJ2-7; the D gene is possibly TRBD1 (5 bases). The CDR3 extends over 14 amino acids. The ends were cut back, 1 base at V and 0 bases at J, with 8 bases in the middle. Germline assignment: CDR1 SGHDT and CDR2 YYEEEE. The CDR3 protein is CASSLTGSSYEQYV. As DNA, the CDR3 is TGTGCCAGCAGCTTGACAGGTAGCTCCTACGAGCAGTACGTC.

The V call is TRBV18, the J call TRBJ1-2, with 7 positions matching TRBD1. The CDR3 is made up of 19 amino acids. V shed 5 bases, J shed 2 bases, and the junction held 20 bases outside the gene matches. The V gene's germline CDR1 is KGHSH and CDR2 LQKENI. DNA of the CDR3: TGTGCCAGCTCAGGACCGGGACAGACTGAATTACACTTAAACTATGGCTACACCTTC. It translates to CASSGPGQTELHLNYGYTF.

This sequence joins TRBV12-3 or TRBV12-4 and TRBJ1-5; TRBD1 might be the D (5 bases). Trimming shortened V by 5 bases and J by 7 bases, and 12 bases separated the two germline ends. The CDR3 loop spans 13 amino acids. The CDR3 spells CASSHGAQQPQHF. In DNA, the CDR3 is TGTGCCAGCAGTCATGGGGCCCAACAGCCCCAGCATTTT.

V is TRBV27 and J is TRBJ2-6; TRBD1 might be the D (6 bases). The CDR3 is made up of 16 amino acids. CDR1 and CDR2 from the germline V gene are MNHEY and SMNVEV (reference sequence). Trimming removed 6 bases from V and 0 bases from J, with 12 bases in between. The CDR3 protein is CASSLTGPSGANVLTF. CDR3 bases: TGTGCCAGCAGCTTGACAGGCCCCTCTGGGGCCAACGTCCTGACTTTC.

The genes are TRBV7-6 and TRBJ1-1; tentatively, D is TRBD1 (6 bases). The V end lost 1 base, the J end lost 3 bases, and 21 bases lay between the germline ends. The CDR3 totals 18 residues. In germline, CDR1 is SGHVS, CDR2 FNYEAQ. The CDR3 DNA sequence: TGTGCCAGCAGCTTAGGGGCGGGGGGCGCAGGGAGGTACACTGAAGCTTTCTTT. It codes for CASSLGAGGAGRYTEAFF.

The chain links TRBV18 to TRBJ2-4; D is perhaps TRBD1 (6 bases). The CDR3 is 15 amino acids. V lost 2 bases and J 8 bases, leaving 16 bases between the germline ends. Germline CDR1 reads KGHSH; CDR2 reads LQKENI. The CDR3 protein is CASSPYGQLKDIQYF. The CDR3 DNA sequence: TGTGCCAGCTCACCATATGGACAGTTGAAGGACATTCAGTACTTC. Supplemented by reference TRBV18 and TRBJ2-4, the full variable domain reads NAGVMQNPRHLVRRRGQEARLRCSPMKGHSHVYWYRQLPEEGLKFMVYLQKENIIDESGMPKERFSAEFPKEGPSILRIQQVVRGDSAAYFCASSPYGQLKDIQYFGAGTRLSVL.

This sequence joins TRBV18 and TRBJ2-3; D is possibly TRBD1 (7 bases). Looked up from germline, CDR1 is KGHSH and CDR2 is LQKENI. The length of the CDR3 is 16 residues. The V end was cut by 1 base, the J end by 5 bases, with 16 bases between. The CDR3, as DNA: TGTGCCAGCTCACCACTGACAGGGAGGTTTGAAGATACGCAGTATTTT. It encodes CASSPLTGRFEDTQYF.

The V gene is TRBV5-6, the J gene TRBJ2-5; possible D gene TRBD1, 6 bases. The CDR3 consists of 15 residues. Trimming stripped 0 bases from V and 2 bases from J, with 11 bases between. Germline V gives CDR1 SGHDT, CDR2 YYEEEE. CDR3 nucleotides: TGTGCCAGCAGCTTGGTAGGACAGACACAAGAGACCCAGTACTTC. Translation: CASSLVGQTQETQYF. The whole variable domain, filled in from reference TRBV5-6 and TRBJ2-5, reads DAGVTQSPTHLIKTRGQQVTLRCSPKSGHDTVSWYQQALGQGPQFIFQYYEEEERQRGNFPDRFSGHQFPNYSSELNVNALLLGDSALYLCASSLVGQTQETQYFGPGTRLLVL.

This rearrangement joins TRBV11-2 to TRBJ1-2, with a weak D call TRBD1 (5 bases). Germline assignment: CDR1 SGHAT and CDR2 FQNNGV. The CDR3 consists of 14 residues. The V and J ends lost 5 bases and 8 bases respectively, with 18 bases between them. The CDR3 nucleotides read TGTGCCAGCAGCCCCCTAGGGGTCCAGGAGGGCTACACCTTC. This encodes CASSPLGVQEGYTF.

This clone was detected once. The chain employs TRBV5-6 and TRBJ1-2; tentatively, D is TRBD1 (5 bases). Trimming took off 2 bases at V and 4 bases at J, with 9 bases between the two ends. Germline CDR1 is SGHDT and CDR2 is YYEEEE. CDR3 length equals 13 residues. The CDR3 spells CASSFPTAYGYTF. As DNA, the CDR3 is TGTGCCAGCAGCTTTCCGACAGCCTATGGCTACACCTTC.

This clone was recorded only once. J is TRBJ2-5 and V is TRBV2; TRBD2 is a possible D gene (6 bases). The CDR3 is 15 residues long. The V gene lost 2 bases and the J gene lost 5 bases, with 15 bases spanning the gap. CDR1 and CDR2 (germline): SNHLY, FYNNEI. The CDR3 nucleotides are TGTGCCAGCAGTGAACAGGACTACTCAGGGGAGACCCAGTACTTC. It specifies CASSEQDYSGETQYF.

V gene TRBV5-1 combines with J gene TRBJ1-4; 7 nucleotides match TRBD1. This CDR3 has 15 residues. The junction had 8 bases not matched to a gene; V was cut back by 5 bases and J by 4 bases. CDR1 and CDR2 (germline): SGHRS, YFSETQ. CDR3 amino acids: CASRNWDSHNEKLFF. The DNA of the CDR3 is TGCGCCAGCAGAAACTGGGACAGCCATAATGAAAAACTGTTTTTT.

This CDR3 reads CASSITGGANTGELFF. The CDR3 DNA is TGTGCCAGCAGCATCACAGGGGGCGCGAACACCGGGGAGCTGTTTTTT. The rearrangement joins TRBV7-9 to TRBJ2-2; 9 nucleotides match TRBD1. The V and J ends lost 5 bases and 0 bases, in that order; junction bases with no gene match: 4. Germline-derived CDR1 and CDR2 are SEHNR and FQNEAQ (reference sequence). The CDR3 is made up of 16 amino acids.

The V and J genes are TRBV25-1 and TRBJ2-7; no firm D call. Deletions cut 8 bases from V and 0 bases from J, with 17 bases between. The CDR3 has 15 amino acids. Germline loops: CDR1 MGHDK, CDR2 SYGVNS. In DNA, the CDR3 is TGTGCCAGCCCTAGAGGCAGCGTGAGCTCCTACGAGCAGTACGTC. It specifies CASPRGSVSSYEQYV.

The table lists this clone with a few counts. The chain couples TRBV9 to TRBJ2-3, with no clear D. V lost 1 base and J 1 base, leaving 10 bases between the germline ends. There are 15 residues in the CDR3. CDR1 and CDR2 (germline): SGDLS, YYNGEE. The CDR3 sequence: CASSVYGSGTDTQYF. In DNA form, the CDR3 reads TGTGCCAGCAGCGTATACGGGTCAGGCACAGATACGCAGTATTTT. Full variable domain (rest looked up from reference TRBV9 and TRBJ2-3): DSGVTQTPKHLITATGQRVTLRCSPRSGDLSVYWYQQSLDQGLQFLIQYYNGEERAKGNILERFSAQQFPDLHSELNLSSLELGDSALYFCASSVYGSGTDTQYFGPGTRLTVL.